This is a list of T cell receptor beta chains from one sample in a study of cytomegalovirus exposure and HLA in healthy donors. TCRdb keeps only in-frame clones here, not all; method: immunoSEQ multiplex PCR. The sample lists 150,000 to 200,000 clones; roughly 79% were seen once. Sequencing was performed on PBMCs. Receptors originate from a man aged 18 to 30 in good health and CMV-seropositive. The CDR3 runs from the conserved cysteine through the conserved F or W. A clone size is listed for some rows: how often the clone was seen (once, few, many), or a class if it is expanded.

size	length	V	CDR3
-	13	TRBV28	CASRRQGAEKLFF
-	15	TRBV19	CASSLADRSSYEQYF
-	15	TRBV7-9	CASGSIGLRGTEAFF
-	14	TRBV6-1	CASRLGGPSYEQYF
-	13	TRBV6-6	CASRFQGDQPQHF
-	15	TRBV27	CASSLLEGQTYEQYF
-	17	TRBV6-1	CASSASSTVRTYNEQFF
-	15	TRBV5-1	CASSEQAGGGQPQHF
-	16	TRBV7-3	CASSLYFGGAPDTQYF
-	15	TRBV15	CATSRVSGTNEKLFF
-	13	TRBV19	CASSPTGTHGYTF
-	14	TRBV5-1	CASSLVRTGDGYTF
-	17	TRBV11-2	CASSLVRQTSSGNTIYF
-	15	TRBV5-1	CASSLRTSEGAEQFF
-	13	TRBV27	CASSLGVNIEAFF
-	14	TRBV5-1	CASSLEGGTDTQYF
-	14	TRBV9	CASSVEVRGNEQFF
-	16	TRBV11-2	CASSLLTGSIGNTIYF
-	17	TRBV5-6	CASSLVTAGGLTDTQYF
few	13	TRBV11-2	CASSTGPGAEAFF
-	12	TRBV29-1	CSAERGEYEQYF
-	20	TRBV4-1	CASSHVQWGLAGRDDNEQFF